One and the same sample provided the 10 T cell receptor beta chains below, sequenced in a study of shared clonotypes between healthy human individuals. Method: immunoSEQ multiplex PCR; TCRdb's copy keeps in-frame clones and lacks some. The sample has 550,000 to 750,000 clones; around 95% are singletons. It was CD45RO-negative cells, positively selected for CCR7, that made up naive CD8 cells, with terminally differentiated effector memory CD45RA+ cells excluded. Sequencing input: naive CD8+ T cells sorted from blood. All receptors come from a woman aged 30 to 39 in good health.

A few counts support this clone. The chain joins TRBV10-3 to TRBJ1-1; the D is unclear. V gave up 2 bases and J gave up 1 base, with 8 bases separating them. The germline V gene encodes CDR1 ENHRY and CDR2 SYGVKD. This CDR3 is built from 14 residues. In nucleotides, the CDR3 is TGTGCCATCAGTGAGGAGTTCAGGAACACTGAAGCTTTCTTT. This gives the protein CAISEEFRNTEAFF.

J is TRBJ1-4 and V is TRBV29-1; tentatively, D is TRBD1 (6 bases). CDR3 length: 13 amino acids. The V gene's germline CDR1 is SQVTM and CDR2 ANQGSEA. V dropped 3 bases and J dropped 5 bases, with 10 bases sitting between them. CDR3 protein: CSVERDTNEKLFF. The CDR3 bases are TGCAGCGTTGAGAGGGACACGAATGAAAAACTGTTTTTT.

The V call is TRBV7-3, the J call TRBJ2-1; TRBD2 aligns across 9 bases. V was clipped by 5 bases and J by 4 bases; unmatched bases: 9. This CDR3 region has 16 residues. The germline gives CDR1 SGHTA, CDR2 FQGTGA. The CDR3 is CASSLVAGDKYNEQFF. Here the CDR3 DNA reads TGTGCCAGCAGCCTCGTAGCGGGAGACAAATACAATGAGCAGTTCTTC. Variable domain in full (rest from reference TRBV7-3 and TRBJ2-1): GAGVSQTPSNKVTEKGKYVELRCDPISGHTALYWYRQSLGQGPEFLIYFQGTGAADDSGLPNDRFFAVRPEGSVSTLKIQRTERGDSAVYLCASSLVAGDKYNEQFFGPGTRLTVL.

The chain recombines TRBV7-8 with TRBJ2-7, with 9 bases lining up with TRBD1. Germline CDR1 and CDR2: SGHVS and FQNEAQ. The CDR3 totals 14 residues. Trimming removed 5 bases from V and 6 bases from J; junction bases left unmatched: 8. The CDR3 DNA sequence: TGTGCCAGCAGCCTACGGGACAGGGAGTCCGAGCAGTACTTC. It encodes CASSLRDRESEQYF.

CDR3 sequence reads: CASSVWGSPNEKLFF. CDR3 DNA: TGTGCCAGCAGCGTCTGGGGCAGCCCTAATGAAAAACTGTTTTTT. This rearrangement joins TRBV9 to TRBJ1-4; D may be TRBD1 (5 bases). The CDR3 contains 15 residues. Germline CDR1 reads SGDLS; CDR2 reads YYNGEE. The ends were cut back, 2 bases at V and 3 bases at J, with 11 bases in the middle.

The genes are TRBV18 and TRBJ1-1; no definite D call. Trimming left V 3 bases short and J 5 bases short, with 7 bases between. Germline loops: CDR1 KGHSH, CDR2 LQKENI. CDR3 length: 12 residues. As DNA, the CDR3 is TGTGCCAGCTCACCGGCACCGACTGAAGCTTTCTTT. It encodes CASSPAPTEAFF.

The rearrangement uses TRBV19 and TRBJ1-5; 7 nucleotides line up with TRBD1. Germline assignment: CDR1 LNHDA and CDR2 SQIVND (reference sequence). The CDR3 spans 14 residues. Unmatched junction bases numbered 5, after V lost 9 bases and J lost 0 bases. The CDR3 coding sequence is TGTGCCAGCATACAGGGGATTAGCAATCAGCCCCAGCATTTT. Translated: CASIQGISNQPQHF.

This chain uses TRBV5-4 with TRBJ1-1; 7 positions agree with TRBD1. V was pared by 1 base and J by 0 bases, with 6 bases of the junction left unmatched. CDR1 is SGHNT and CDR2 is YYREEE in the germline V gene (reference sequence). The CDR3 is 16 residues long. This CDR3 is CASSLKGAYMNTEAFF. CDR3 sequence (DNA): TGTGCCAGCAGCTTGAAGGGGGCCTATATGAACACTGAAGCTTTCTTT.

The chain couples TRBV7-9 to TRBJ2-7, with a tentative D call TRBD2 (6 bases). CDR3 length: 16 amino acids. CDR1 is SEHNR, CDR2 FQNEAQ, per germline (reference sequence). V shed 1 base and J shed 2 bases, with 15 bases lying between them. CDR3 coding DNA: TGTGCCAGCAGCTTAGACCTCGGGGACTTAGCCTACGAGCAGTACTTC. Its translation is CASSLDLGDLAYEQYF. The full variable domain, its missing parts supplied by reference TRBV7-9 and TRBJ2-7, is DTGVSQNPRHKITKRGQNVTFRCDPISEHNRLYWYRQTLGQGPEFLTYFQNEAQLEKSRLLSDRFSAERPKGSFSTLEIQRTEQGDSAMYLCASSLDLGDLAYEQYFGPGTRLTVT.

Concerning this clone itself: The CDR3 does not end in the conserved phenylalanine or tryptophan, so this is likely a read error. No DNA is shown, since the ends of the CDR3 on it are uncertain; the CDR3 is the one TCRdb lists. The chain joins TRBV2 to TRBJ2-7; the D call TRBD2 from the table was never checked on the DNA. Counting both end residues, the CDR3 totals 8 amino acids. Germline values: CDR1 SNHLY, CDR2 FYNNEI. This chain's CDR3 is CASSDSPL.